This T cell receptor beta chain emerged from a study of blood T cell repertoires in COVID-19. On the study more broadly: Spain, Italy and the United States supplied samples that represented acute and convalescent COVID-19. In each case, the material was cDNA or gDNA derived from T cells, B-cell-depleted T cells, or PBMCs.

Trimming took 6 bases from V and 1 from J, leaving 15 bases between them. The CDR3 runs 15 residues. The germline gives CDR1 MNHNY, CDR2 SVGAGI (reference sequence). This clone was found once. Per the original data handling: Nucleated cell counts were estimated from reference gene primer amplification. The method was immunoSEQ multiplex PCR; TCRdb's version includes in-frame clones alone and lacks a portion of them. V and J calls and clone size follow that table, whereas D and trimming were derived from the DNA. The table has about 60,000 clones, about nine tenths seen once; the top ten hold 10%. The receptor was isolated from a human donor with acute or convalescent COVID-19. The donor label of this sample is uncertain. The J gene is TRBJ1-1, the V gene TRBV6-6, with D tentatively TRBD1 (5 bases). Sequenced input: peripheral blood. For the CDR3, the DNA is TGTGCCAGCAGGAACCTCAGGGAAGGGAACACTGAAGCTTTCTTT. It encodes CASRNLREGNTEAFF.